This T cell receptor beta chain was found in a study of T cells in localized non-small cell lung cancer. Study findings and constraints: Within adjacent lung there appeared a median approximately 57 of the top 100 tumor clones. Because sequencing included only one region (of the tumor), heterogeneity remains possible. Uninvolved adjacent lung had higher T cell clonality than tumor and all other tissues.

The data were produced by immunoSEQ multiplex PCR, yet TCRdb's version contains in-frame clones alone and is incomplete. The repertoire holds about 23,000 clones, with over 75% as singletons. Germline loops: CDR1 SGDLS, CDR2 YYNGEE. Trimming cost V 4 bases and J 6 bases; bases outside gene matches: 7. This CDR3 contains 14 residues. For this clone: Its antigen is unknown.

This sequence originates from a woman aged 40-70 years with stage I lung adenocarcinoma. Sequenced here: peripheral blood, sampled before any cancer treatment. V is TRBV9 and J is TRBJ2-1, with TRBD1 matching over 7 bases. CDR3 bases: TGTGCCAGCAGCTCCAAAACAGGGGTCAATGAGCAGTTCTTC. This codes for CASSSKTGVNEQFF.